The clone carrying this T cell receptor beta chain was counted only a few times. Its antigen remains unknown. This sample is drawn from a study of T-cell memory formation after mild COVID-19. Study context: In these data, TCR clusters were largely donor specific.

Germline V gene data show CDR1 as SGHRS and CDR2 as YFSETQ. This CDR3 spans 16 amino acids. V lost 3 bases, J lost 4 bases, and 11 bases stayed unmatched. Overall study results and limits: Among CD4+ contracting clones, most were CM and EM, and CD8+ ones EMRA. Memory cells collected pre-infection included some clones that later responded, suggesting cross-reactive memory joined.

MiXCR was run by TCRdb on the 5' RACE reads, yielding one entry per CDR3 protein. The data contain over 70,000 distinct CDR3 sequences, about an eighth of them singletons. Specimen: PBMCs or a T cell subset sorted from them (not recorded which). This chain connects TRBV5-1 to TRBJ2-5; 8 bases are a match to TRBD1. The sequence derives from an adult woman who had mild COVID-19 (a few samples of this study predate the infection). Cell type and time point are not known. CDR3 nucleotide sequence: TGCGCCAGCAGCTCCCTGACAGGGGTGATTCGAGAGACCCAGTACTTC. The encoded protein is CASSSLTGVIRETQYF.